One and the same sample provided the 23 T cell receptor beta chains below, sequenced in a study of control samples from healthy donors and cancer patients. TCRdb keeps only in-frame clones here, not all; method: immunoSEQ multiplex PCR. The table lists roughly 190,000 clones, 91% of them singletons. Sequencing was done on a sample of blood. The receptor source for this set is a woman between 25 and 40 years old in good health.

The CDR3 nucleotides read TGTGCCAGCAGCTTAGAAAGCTCAGGGGGACAGCCCCAGCATTTT. Encoded protein: CASSLESSGGQPQHF. V is TRBV7-6 and J is TRBJ1-5; 7 bases line up with TRBD1. V was clipped by 1 base and J by 7 bases; unmatched bases: 7. The V gene's germline CDR1 is SGHVS and CDR2 FNYEAQ. This CDR3 region has 15 residues.

The chain recombines TRBV7-2 with TRBJ2-7; possibly TRBD1 for D (6 bases). The V end lost 5 bases, the J end lost 4 bases, and 12 bases lay between the germline ends. This CDR3 contains 13 residues. Germline V gene lookup returns CDR1 SGHTA and CDR2 FQGNSA. CDR3 loop: CASSPGTMYEQYF. The CDR3 region has the DNA TGTGCCAGCAGCCCCGGGACAATGTACGAGCAGTACTTC.

The count of this clone is one. V gene TRBV28 combines with J gene TRBJ1-2; the D gene is possibly TRBD1 (6 bases). This CDR3 contains 14 residues. Germline assignment: CDR1 MDHEN and CDR2 SYDVKM. V was shortened by 3 bases and J by 7 bases, with 15 bases between the two germline ends. CDR3 in DNA: TGTGCCAGCAGTTTCCGACAGGTACTCGGTGGCTACACCTTC. Translation: CASSFRQVLGGYTF.

This sequence joins TRBV3-1 (or the pseudogene TRBV3-2) and TRBJ1-4; D is possibly TRBD1 (6 bases). The CDR3 runs 14 residues. The germline V and J ends were trimmed by 4 bases and 10 bases, with 16 bases remaining between them. The germline gives CDR1 LGHDT, CDR2 YNNKEL (reference sequence). In DNA, the CDR3 is TGTGCCAGCAGCCCGGGGCAGGGGAGAGTAAAACTGTTTTTT. Amino acid sequence: CASSPGQGRVKLFF.

The chain combines TRBV10-3 with TRBJ1-1, with D perhaps TRBD1 (5 bases). V was clipped by 11 bases and J by 1 base, with 8 bases between them. Per the germline V gene, CDR1 is ENHRY and CDR2 is SYGVKD. CDR3 length: 11 amino acids. The CDR3 DNA reads as TGTGCCGCACAGGAGAACACTGAAGCTTTCTTT. This encodes CAAQENTEAFF.

About this clone: Other DNA sequences from this sample encode an identical CDR3 as well. The V call is TRBV27, the J call TRBJ1-1; D is uncertain. Germline V CDR1 and CDR2: MNHEY, SMNVEV (reference sequence). Trimming cost V 2 bases and J 1 base, with 5 bases left between them. The CDR3 sequence is 13 residues long. The CDR3 DNA sequence: TGTGCCAGCAGTTTAGGCAGGAACACTGAAGCTTTCTTT. It codes for CASSLGRNTEAFF.

This chain connects TRBV4-2 to TRBJ2-2, with D uncertain. V lost 3 bases to trimming and J lost 1 base, with 9 bases between them. Germline V lookup: CDR1 LGHNA, CDR2 YNFKEQ. This CDR3 contains 15 residues. The CDR3 spells CASSQSAGNTGELFF. In nucleotides, the CDR3 is TGTGCCAGCAGCCAGTCGGCAGGGAACACCGGGGAGCTGTTTTTT.

The CDR3 sequence: CAHPARKTNEKLFF. The CDR3 nucleotides are TGTGCCCACCCCGCCAGGAAAACTAATGAAAAACTGTTTTTT. The V and J genes are TRBV30 and TRBJ1-4, with no clear D. The CDR3 has 14 amino acids. The V and J ends lost 8 bases and 1 base respectively, with 14 bases between them. Germline-derived CDR1 and CDR2 are GTSNPN and SVGIG (reference sequence).

The chain links TRBV27 to TRBJ1-2; D possibly corresponds to TRBD1 (6 bases). The CDR3 is 12 residues long. CDR1 is MNHEY and CDR2 is SMNVEV in the germline V gene (reference sequence). Between the trimmed V and J ends, which lost 11 bases and 4 bases, there was a span of 14 bases. The CDR3 spells CARNRVPYGYTF. For the CDR3, the DNA is TGTGCCCGAAACAGGGTACCCTATGGCTACACCTTC.

This clone was seen a single time. The chain links TRBV28 to TRBJ2-1; D is undetermined. Trimming removed 3 bases from V and 6 bases from J, with 9 bases in between. The CDR3 has 13 residues. CDR1 MDHEN and CDR2 SYDVKM come from the germline V gene. Written as DNA, the CDR3 is TGTGCCAGCAGTTTTTCTAGTGGCAATGAGCAGTTCTTC. As protein: CASSFSSGNEQFF.

The gene calls are TRBV10-2 and TRBJ1-1; D is possibly TRBD1 (6 bases). Trimming removed 6 bases from V and 0 bases from J, with 11 bases in between. The CDR3 is made up of 14 amino acids. Germline assignment: CDR1 WSHSY and CDR2 SAAADI. The CDR3 here is CASSAQGLNTEAFF. The CDR3 bases are TGCGCCAGCAGCGCCCAGGGGTTGAACACTGAAGCTTTCTTT.

CDR3 amino acids: CASSPRGGNTEAFF. The CDR3 region has the DNA TGCGCCAGCAGCCCCAGGGGTGGGAACACTGAAGCTTTCTTT. This rearrangement joins TRBV5-1 to TRBJ1-1; TRBD1 might be the D (6 bases). The CDR3 covers 14 residues. Germline V gene data show CDR1 as SGHRS and CDR2 as YFSETQ. V lost 4 bases, J lost 1 base, and 11 bases lay in between.

This clone was counted a single time. The chain uses TRBV6-4 and TRBJ1-1; possibly TRBD1 for D (5 bases). The CDR3 is 13 amino acids. V gave up 0 bases and J gave up 14 bases, with 16 bases separating them. CDR1 and CDR2 (germline): MRHNA, SNTAGT. CDR3 DNA: TGTGCCAGCAGTGACTCGATCGGGCAGGGTATATTCTTT. Encoded protein: CASSDSIGQGIFF.

The gene calls are TRBV12-3 or TRBV12-4 and TRBJ1-2, with 7 nucleotides matching TRBD1. Trimming at V came to 4 bases and at J to 8 bases, leaving 1 base not matched to a gene. This CDR3 has 11 residues. The CDR3 DNA is TGTGCCAGCAGTTCAGGGGGAGGCTACACCTTC. Protein sequence: CASSSGGGYTF.

The rearrangement links TRBV28 to TRBJ2-5, with 9 bases identical to TRBD2. This CDR3 region has 16 residues. Germline V gives CDR1 MDHEN, CDR2 SYDVKM. Losses at the gene ends were 1 base for V and 5 bases for J; bases not matched to a gene: 8. CDR3 protein: CASSLFAGGPEETQYF. DNA for the CDR3: TGTGCCAGCAGTTTATTCGCGGGAGGGCCCGAGGAGACCCAGTACTTC.

This rearrangement joins TRBV6-4 to TRBJ1-5, with D hard to call. The CDR3 consists of 13 residues. Germline CDR1 reads MRHNA; CDR2 reads SNTAGT. Trimming removed 4 bases at V and 0 bases at J, with 4 bases between. CDR3 sequence: CASSASSNQPQHF. CDR3 DNA sequence: TGTGCCAGCAGTGCATCTAGCAATCAGCCCCAGCATTTT.

V gene TRBV11-3 combines with J gene TRBJ1-2, with D possibly matching TRBD1 (6 bases). Looked up from germline, CDR1 is SGHNT and CDR2 is YENEEA. Between the trimmed V and J ends, which lost 3 bases and 7 bases, there was a span of 9 bases. This CDR3 spans 12 amino acids. The DNA of the CDR3 is TGTGCCAGCAGCTTTGGGGGCGGTGGCTACACCTTC. It encodes CASSFGGGGYTF.

The V gene is TRBV4-3, the J gene TRBJ1-2, with 9 bases identical to TRBD1. The J segment lost 6 bases and the V segment lost 1 base, leaving 9 bases of the junction unmatched. Germline-derived CDR1 and CDR2 are LGHNA and YSLEER. There are 16 residues in the CDR3. The CDR3 region is CASSQVFKTGGDGYTF. The CDR3 DNA follows: TGCGCCAGCAGCCAAGTGTTTAAGACAGGGGGGGATGGCTACACCTTC.

The chain joins TRBV6-2 or TRBV6-3 to TRBJ1-2; 7 nucleotides match TRBD1. This CDR3 is built from 13 residues. V lost 5 bases to trimming and J lost 4 bases; unmatched junction nucleotides: 4. Germline lookup yields CDR1 MNHEY and CDR2 SVGEGT. The CDR3 region is CASSLGQPYGYTF. CDR3 in DNA: TGTGCCAGCAGTCTGGGACAGCCCTATGGCTACACCTTC.

This rearrangement joins TRBV10-3 to TRBJ2-2; 8 bases agree with TRBD2. The CDR3 contains 15 residues. CDR1 and CDR2 (germline): ENHRY, SYGVKD. V dropped 6 bases and J dropped 5; count of bases not matched to a gene: 8. CDR3 sequence: CAISKAGVGTGELFF. The CDR3 nucleotides are TGTGCCATCAGCAAAGCGGGAGTGGGGACCGGGGAGCTGTTTTTT.

This chain connects TRBV27 to TRBJ1-5; D unresolved. V lost 4 bases to trimming and J lost 3 bases, with 4 bases between them. Germline V gives CDR1 MNHEY, CDR2 SMNVEV (reference sequence). The CDR3 loop spans 12 amino acids. The CDR3 region is CASSSVNQPQHF. CDR3 DNA: TGTGCCAGCAGTTCGGTCAATCAGCCCCAGCATTTT.

The chain is built from TRBV5-4 and TRBJ1-1; 8 positions match TRBD1. CDR1 is SGHNT, CDR2 YYREEE, per germline (reference sequence). This CDR3 is built from 15 residues. The J segment lost 1 base and the V segment lost 2 bases, leaving 4 bases of the junction unmatched. CDR3 sequence (DNA): TGTGCCAGCAGCTTTAACAGGGGGGAGAACACTGAAGCTTTCTTT. Translation: CASSFNRGENTEAFF. The variable domain in full, with the rest retrieved from reference TRBV5-4 and TRBJ1-1, is ETGVTQSPTHLIKTRGQQVTLRCSSQSGHNTVSWYQQALGQGPQFIFQYYREEENGRGNFPPRFSGLQFPNYSSELNVNALELDDSALYLCASSFNRGENTEAFFGQGTRLTVV.

The CDR3 protein is CARGQENTEAFF. As DNA, the CDR3 is TGTGCCAGGGGACAGGAGAACACTGAAGCTTTCTTT. The chain is built from TRBV2 and TRBJ1-1; 8 bases are shared with TRBD1. V lost 9 bases and J lost 1; bases outside the gene matches: 1. Germline CDR1 and CDR2: SNHLY and FYNNEI. This CDR3 has 12 amino acids.